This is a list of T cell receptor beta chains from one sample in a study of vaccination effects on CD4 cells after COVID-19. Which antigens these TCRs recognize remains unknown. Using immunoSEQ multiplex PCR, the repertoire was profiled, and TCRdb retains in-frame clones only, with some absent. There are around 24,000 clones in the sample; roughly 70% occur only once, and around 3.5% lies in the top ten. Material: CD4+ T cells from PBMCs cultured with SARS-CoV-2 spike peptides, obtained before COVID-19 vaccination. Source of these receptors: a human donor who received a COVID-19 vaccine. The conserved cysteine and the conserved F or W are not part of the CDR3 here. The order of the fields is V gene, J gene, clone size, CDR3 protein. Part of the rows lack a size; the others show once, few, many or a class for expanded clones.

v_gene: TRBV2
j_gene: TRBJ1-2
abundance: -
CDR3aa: ASIQRQGARGYT

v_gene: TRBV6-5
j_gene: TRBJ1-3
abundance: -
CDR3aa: ASSYGGTGNTIY

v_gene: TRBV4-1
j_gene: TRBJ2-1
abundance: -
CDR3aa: ASSQMARTDNEQF

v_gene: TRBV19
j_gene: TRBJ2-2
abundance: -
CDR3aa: ASSIVDANTGELF

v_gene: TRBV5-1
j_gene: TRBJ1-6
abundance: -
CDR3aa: ASSLNRSGTGFFGRGSPLH

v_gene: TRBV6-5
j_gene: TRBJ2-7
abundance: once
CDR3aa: ASRPTVASYEQY

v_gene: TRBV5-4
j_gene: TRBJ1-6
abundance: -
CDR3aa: ASSKGQGSSPLH

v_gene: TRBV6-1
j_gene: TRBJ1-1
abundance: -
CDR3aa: ASSARGQRKNTEAF

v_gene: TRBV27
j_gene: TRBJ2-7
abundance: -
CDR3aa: ASSLSGGPSYEQY

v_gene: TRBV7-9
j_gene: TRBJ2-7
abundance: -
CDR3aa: ASSLSALAGPYPNYEQY

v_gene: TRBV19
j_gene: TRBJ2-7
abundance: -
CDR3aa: ASSAGYSSSYEQY

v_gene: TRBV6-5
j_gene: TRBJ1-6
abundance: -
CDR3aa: ASSSDTHH

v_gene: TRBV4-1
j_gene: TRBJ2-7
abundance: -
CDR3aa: ASSPPLPPGYYEQY

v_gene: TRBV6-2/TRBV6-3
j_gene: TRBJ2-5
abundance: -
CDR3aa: ASSSPLDRGAISGGETQY

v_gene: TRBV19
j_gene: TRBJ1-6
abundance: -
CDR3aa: ASRATGTVYNSPLH

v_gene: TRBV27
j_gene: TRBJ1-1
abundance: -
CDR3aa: ASSSPMRNTEAF

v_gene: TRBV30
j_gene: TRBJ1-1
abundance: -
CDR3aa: AWRRGSTEAF

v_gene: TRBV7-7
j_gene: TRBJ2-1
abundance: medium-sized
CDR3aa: ASSLLPSGGVRHNEQF

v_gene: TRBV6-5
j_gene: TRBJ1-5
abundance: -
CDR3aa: ASSSQRGQPQH

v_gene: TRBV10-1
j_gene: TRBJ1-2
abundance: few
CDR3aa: ASGAGETLLSPNFDHGYT

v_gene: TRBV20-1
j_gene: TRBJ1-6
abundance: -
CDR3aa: SARGDSALH

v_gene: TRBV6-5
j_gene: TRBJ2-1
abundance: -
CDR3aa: ASSYQSGRGYNEQF

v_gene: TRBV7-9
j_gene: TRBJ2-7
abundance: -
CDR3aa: ASSLDVYEQY

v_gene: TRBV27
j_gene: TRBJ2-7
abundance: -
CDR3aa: ASSFGRGTYEQY

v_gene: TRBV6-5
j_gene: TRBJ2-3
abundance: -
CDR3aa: ASSYSLTGLTDTQY

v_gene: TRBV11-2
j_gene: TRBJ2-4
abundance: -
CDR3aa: ASSLSGTSFVKNIQY

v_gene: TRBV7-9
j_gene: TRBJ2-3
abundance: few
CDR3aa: ALRAGTDTQY

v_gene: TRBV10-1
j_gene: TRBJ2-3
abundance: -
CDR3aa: ASSDDSGGTDTQY

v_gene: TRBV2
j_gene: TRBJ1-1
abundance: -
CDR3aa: ASSEITGGGTEAF

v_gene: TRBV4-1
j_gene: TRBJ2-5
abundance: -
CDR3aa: ASSPILAGGPKETQY

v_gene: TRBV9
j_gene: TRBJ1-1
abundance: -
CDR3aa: ASSAQTADNTEAF

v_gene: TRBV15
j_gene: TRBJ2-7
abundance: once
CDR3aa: ATSRDRGGPREQY

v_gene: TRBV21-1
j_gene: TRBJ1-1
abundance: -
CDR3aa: ASSKVGDLNTEAF

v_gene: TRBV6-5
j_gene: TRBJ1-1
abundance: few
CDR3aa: ASRARGNTEAF

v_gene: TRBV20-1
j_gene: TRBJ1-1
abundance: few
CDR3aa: SAVTGVEAF

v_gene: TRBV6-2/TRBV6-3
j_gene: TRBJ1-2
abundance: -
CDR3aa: ASSSDRGHGYT

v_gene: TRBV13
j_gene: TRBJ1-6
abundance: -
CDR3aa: ASSGRGTYQDSPLH

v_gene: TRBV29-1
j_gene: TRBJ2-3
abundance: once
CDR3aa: SVTAGGGRFSTDTQY

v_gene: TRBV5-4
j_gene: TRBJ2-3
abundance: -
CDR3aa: ASSFSPGGGLTDTQY

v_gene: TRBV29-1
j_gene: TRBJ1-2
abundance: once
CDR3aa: SVGSRGLYGYT

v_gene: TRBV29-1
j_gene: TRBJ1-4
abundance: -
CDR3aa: SVGDSNEKLF

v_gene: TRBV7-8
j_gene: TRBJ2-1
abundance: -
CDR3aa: ASSLFQTDNEQF

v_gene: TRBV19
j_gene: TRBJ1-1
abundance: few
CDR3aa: ASSSGLNTEAF

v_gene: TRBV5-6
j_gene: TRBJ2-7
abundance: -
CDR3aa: ASAPWPADYEQY

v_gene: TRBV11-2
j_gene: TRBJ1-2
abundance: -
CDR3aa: ASSPRTGRGGYT

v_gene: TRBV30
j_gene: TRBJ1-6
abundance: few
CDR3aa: AWSLGQGNSPLH

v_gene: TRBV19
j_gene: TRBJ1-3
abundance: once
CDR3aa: ASIEAGGTGNTIY

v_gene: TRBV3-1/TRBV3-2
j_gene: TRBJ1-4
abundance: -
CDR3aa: ASSRLGEKLF

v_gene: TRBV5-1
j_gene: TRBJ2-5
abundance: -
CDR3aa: ASSFNPGGQETQY

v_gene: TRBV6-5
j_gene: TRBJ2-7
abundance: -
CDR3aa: ASRVLSEASYEQY

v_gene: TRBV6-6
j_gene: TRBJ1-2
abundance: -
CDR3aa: ASGMDSNYGYT

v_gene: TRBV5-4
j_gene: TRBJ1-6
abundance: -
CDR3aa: ASRGQGALYNSPLH

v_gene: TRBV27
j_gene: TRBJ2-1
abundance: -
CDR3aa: ATQTTYNEQF

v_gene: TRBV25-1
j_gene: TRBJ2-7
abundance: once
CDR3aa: ASSQGYEQY

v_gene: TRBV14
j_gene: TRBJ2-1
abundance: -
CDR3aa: ASSQVSGRTDNEQF